This T cell receptor beta chain was sequenced during a study of T cell responses to AZD1222 COVID-19 vaccine (dated by TCRdb to the early 2020s). A note on the overall study: A total of about 240 trial participants underwent TCR sequencing, of whom nearly 210 received two doses of AZD1222 and some 25 received two doses of the MenACWY control vaccine. Enrollment into the trials was organized by age into subgroups of 18-55, 56-69 and 70-plus years, and those subgroups contained roughly 150, 30 and 60 TCR-sequenced participants, respectively.

The CDR3 regions of human TCRbeta chains were analyzed by immunosequencing. The paper's data handling went like this. TCRs in the repertoires were matched against a reference library of SARS-CoV-2-specific TCRs that had been generated with the MIRA antigen-specificity platform. Breadth was defined as the fraction of unique TCRs that were SARS-CoV-2-associated, and depth was defined as the fraction of total T cells that were SARS-CoV-2-associated. Using the MIRA data, each spike-specific TCR was assigned both to the spike region to which the TCR was reactive and to a CD4 or CD8 class. Log10-transformed breadth and depth values were compared by one-way ANOVA with Sidak's multiple comparisons tests. TCRdb limited this immuneACCESS table to in-frame rearrangements with V and J called. A share of clones is missing; checked studies link under half to unresolved V genes, and the rest is unexplained. V and J calls and clone size are given by that table; D and trimming were obtained from the DNA. The sample table records 70,000 to 75,000 clones; roughly 80% of these occur just once. The ten most abundant clones make up approximately 47% of the sample.

General study outcomes and caveats: A significant rise in spike-specific TCR breadth and depth was observed after two AZD1222 doses relative to day 0 and relative to MenACWY recipients. The 56-69-year group was small, and its depth increase did not reach significance, likely because of low power. Reportedly, almost half of the unique spike-specific TCRs recognized epitopes lying outside the regions that are mutated in the B.1.351 and B.1.1.7 variants. Conclusions about previously exposed vaccinees are limited, since just five to seven AZD1222 recipients were seropositive for SARS-CoV-2 at baseline. Most participants were white British and females outnumbered males, and the authors suggested that clonal diversity may have been underestimated. Because no day 14 peak-response samples were available, repertoires were characterized only after the peak T cell response. CD4 TCRs associated with the vaccine covered the entire spike protein, and the dominant responses were in regions 160-218 and 743-854.

The germline V end is reduced by 3 bases and the J end by 7 bases; junction bases left unmatched: 8. Measured from the cysteine to the phenylalanine, the CDR3 is 14 residues long. The retained sequence is limited to the CDR3, 42 bases, with the frame set at the first base. From the germline V gene, CDR1 is MNHNS and CDR2 is SASEGT. This clone was counted between two and nine times. Its antigen is still unknown. Base qualities are not at hand, and no much larger clone is one base apart. The time point label here, explained by the study, means: about 28 days (+/-7) after the second vaccine dose. AZD1222 recipients given second doses at about 4 weeks or at about 12 weeks were pooled, since spike-specific TCR depth and breadth were not found to differ between the two schedules. Vaccinee samples were obtained from the UK trials COV001 and COV002, which included a single-blind randomized controlled phase 2/3 trial of AZD1222 (ChAdOx1 nCoV-19) in healthy adults. For TCRbeta chain sequencing, PBMC samples from trial participants were taken at day 0 and at day 28 after the second dose.

This TCR came from an adult who received the AZD1222 COVID-19 vaccine. Here the sequenced sample was peripheral blood, taken 28 days after the second AZD1222 dose. The chain was built from TRBV6-1 and TRBJ1-2; TRBD1 fits 7 bases in the junction. The DNA sequence is as follows: TGTGCCAGCAGTGAGACAGGGTGGAGCTCTGGCTACACCTTC. It translates as CASSETGWSSGYTF.